The entry below gives a single TCR beta chain sequence along with its context. The antigen is not known. An end of the junction differs from the germline gene, which may be a read error. The CDR3 loop spans 13 amino acids. The germline CDR1 and CDR2 sequences are SSHAT and FNYEAQ (reference sequence). The data belong to a study of cytomegalovirus exposure and HLA in healthy donors. Broader study findings: TCR beta chains associated with HLA were, in a later analysis, more clonally expanded than equally common others. Another analysis was done later, and it associated 16,951 TCR beta sequences with HLA alleles at 0.05 false discovery rate. Prior analysis indicated that the majority of TCR beta V segments exhibited productivity approximately 87% or approximately 30% of the time.

Primers: 60 Vbeta forward and 13 Jbeta reverse. Repertoires were generated with immunoSEQ multiplex PCR, while TCRdb's copy carries only in-frame clones and drops some. Of 80,000 to 95,000 clones in the sample, about 85% were seen once. The V and J genes are TRBV7-7 and TRBJ2-1, with a weak D call TRBD1 (6 bases). Input material: PBMCs. The receptor's source is a woman in her forties in good health and CMV-seropositive. The CDR3 sequence is CASSLTGANEQFF. CDR3 in DNA: TGTGCTAGCAGCCTGACAGGTGCGAATGAGCAGTTCTTC. Complete variable domain (other parts from reference TRBV7-7 and TRBJ2-1): GAGVSQSPRYKVTKRGQDVTLRCDPISSHATLYWYQQALGQGPEFLTYFNYEAQPDKSGLPSDRFSAERPEGSISTLTIQRTEQRDSAMYRCASSLTGANEQFFGPGTRLTVL.